These T cell receptor beta chains were read from a single sample in a study of CD8 T cells in ankylosing spondylitis. TCRdb processed the 5' RACE reads anew with MiXCR; each CDR3 protein has one entry. The sample holds about 160,000 distinct CDR3 sequences, about 16% seen once. Sequenced sample: blood, either unsorted or a sorted T cell fraction (not recorded which). The origin of the receptors is a male donor with ankylosing spondylitis or in good health (not recorded which). CDR3s include the opening cysteine and the closing phenylalanine or tryptophan. The D gene is left open where the match is weak. Size values are once, few and many counts, or a class for expanded clones, and some rows have none.

v_gene	d_gene	abundance	j_gene	CDR3aa	CDR3nt
TRBV5-1	TRBD1	-	TRBJ2-1	CASSWGRGQGRYNEQFF	TGCGCCAGCAGCTGGGGAAGGGGACAGGGGCGATACAATGAGCAGTTCTTC
TRBV5-1	TRBD1	many	TRBJ1-2	CASSAGQGDYGYTF	TGCGCCAGCAGCGCCGGACAGGGAGACTATGGCTACACCTTC
TRBV27	-	many	TRBJ1-2	CASSLTVDYGYTF	TGTGCCAGCAGTTTAACGGTGGACTATGGCTACACCTTC
TRBV20-1	-	few	TRBJ2-1	CSARVGLLSYNEQFF	TGCAGTGCTAGAGTTGGCTTACTCTCCTACAATGAGCAGTTCTTC
TRBV29-1	-	many	TRBJ2-2	CSALGLARSTGELFF	TGCAGCGCCCTGGGGCTAGCGCGGAGCACCGGGGAGCTGTTTTTT
TRBV6-1	-	few	TRBJ2-7	CASSPSPVTYEQYF	TGTGCCAGCAGTCCCTCCCCGGTTACCTACGAGCAGTACTTC
TRBV20-1	-	-	TRBJ2-7	CSARKGQYYEQYF	TGCAGTGCTAGAAAGGGGCAGTACTACGAGCAGTACTTC
TRBV10-3	-	many	TRBJ2-2	CAITPETGNTGELFF	TGTGCCATCACCCCCGAGACAGGGAACACCGGGGAGCTGTTTTTT
TRBV5-1	-	few	TRBJ2-3	CASSPVTGGVDTQYF	TGCGCCAGCAGCCCCGTGACGGGCGGTGTGGATACGCAGTATTTT
TRBV10-3	-	-	TRBJ2-3	CAINQGMVTDTQYF	TGTGCCATCAACCAGGGGATGGTGACAGATACGCAGTATTTT
TRBV5-1	TRBD2	many	TRBJ2-7	CASSLGTSGISYEQYF	TGCGCCAGCAGCTTGGGTACTAGCGGGATCTCCTACGAGCAGTACTTC
TRBV27	TRBD1	once	TRBJ1-5	CASSADRDQPQHF	TGTGCCAGCAGTGCAGACAGGGATCAGCCCCAGCATTTT
TRBV5-1	-	many	TRBJ2-3	CASSLDSTDTQYF	TGCGCCAGCAGCTTGGACAGCACAGATACGCAGTATTTT
TRBV5-1	TRBD1	-	TRBJ2-5	CASSPVTGGQETQYF	TGCGCCAGCAGCCCGGTAACAGGGGGACAAGAGACCCAGTACTTC
TRBV7-3	-	few	TRBJ2-7	CASSTLALEQYF	TGTGCCAGCAGCACACTCGCCCTCGAGCAGTACTTC
TRBV20-1	TRBD2	-	TRBJ2-3	CSAGLAGPSTDTQYF	TGCAGTGCTGGACTAGCGGGACCAAGCACAGATACGCAGTATTTT
TRBV25-1	TRBD2	-	TRBJ2-5	CASSVGGGETQYF	TGTGCCAGCAGTGTTGGGGGGGGGGAGACCCAGTACTTC
TRBV5-1	-	many	TRBJ1-1	CASTWGTNMNTEAFF	TGCGCCAGCACCTGGGGTACGAACATGAACACTGAAGCTTTCTTT
TRBV29-1	-	many	TRBJ2-2	CSVVGDTGELFF	TGCAGCGTTGTAGGGGATACCGGGGAGCTGTTTTTT
TRBV6-6	TRBD1	many	TRBJ1-1	CASQGGTEAFF	TGTGCCAGCCAGGGGGGCACTGAAGCTTTCTTT
TRBV29-1	TRBD2	few	TRBJ2-3	CSARPGTSGGDTQYF	TGCAGCGCCCGACCCGGGACTAGCGGGGGGGATACGCAGTATTTT
TRBV6-1	-	few	TRBJ2-1	CASRDNEQFF	TGTGCCAGCCGCGACAATGAGCAGTTCTTC
TRBV28	TRBD2	few	TRBJ2-7	CASFANVGREFNF	TGTGCCAGCTTCGCTAACGTGGGGAGGGAATTCAACTTC
TRBV20-1	TRBD2	-	TRBJ2-7	CSVGGRANEQYF	TGCAGTGTGGGCGGGAGGGCTAACGAGCAGTACTTC
TRBV9	TRBD2	few	TRBJ2-1	CASSVIAGAGGEQFF	TGTGCCAGCAGCGTCATAGCGGGAGCCGGGGGTGAGCAGTTCTTC
TRBV3-1	TRBD2	few	TRBJ2-7	CASSQDIGRVSYEQYF	TGTGCCAGCAGCCAAGACATCGGGAGGGTCTCCTACGAGCAGTACTTC
TRBV5-4	-	-	TRBJ2-3	CASSARDTQYF	TGTGCCAGCAGCGCCAGGGATACGCAGTATTTT
TRBV25-1	-	-	TRBJ2-7	CASQIQGSGCEQYF	TGTGCCAGTCAAATTCAGGGGTCGGGCTGCGAGCAGTACTTC
TRBV20-1	TRBD1	-	TRBJ2-1	CCVTKVETGWFGEQFF	TGCTGCGTCACTAAGGTGGAGACAGGGTGGTTCGGTGAGCAGTTCTTC
TRBV7-8	-	-	TRBJ1-1	CASSYGRDLGQAFF	TGTGCCAGCAGCTACGGGAGGGATTTGGGTCAAGCTTTCTTT
TRBV6-4	TRBD1	many	TRBJ1-1	CASSDTYRGRTEAFF	TGTGCCAGCAGTGACACATACAGGGGAAGAACTGAAGCTTTCTTT
TRBV4-2	-	-	TRBJ2-7	CASALGAYEQYF	TGTGCCAGCGCCCTAGGTGCCTACGAGCAGTACTTC
TRBV12-3/TRBV12-4	-	many	TRBJ2-7	CASSLNGGQNEQYF	TGTGCCAGCAGTTTAAACGGGGGCCAGAACGAGCAGTACTTC
TRBV7-2	-	-	TRBJ1-1	CASSSAANTEAFF	TGTGCCAGCAGCTCTGCAGCGAACACTGAAGCTTTCTTT
TRBV11-2	-	-	TRBJ2-2	CASSLVSRPGELFF	TGTGCCAGCAGCTTAGTTTCCAGGCCCGGGGAGCTGTTTTTT
TRBV7-9	TRBD1	-	TRBJ2-1	CASSPRREGAFYNEQFF	TGTGCCAGCAGCCCGAGGAGAGAGGGGGCATTCTACAATGAGCAGTTCTTC
TRBV18	TRBD2	many	TRBJ2-2	CASSPAWSWRENWTGELFF	TGTGCCAGCTCACCAGCGTGGTCTTGGCGGGAGAATTGGACCGGGGAGCTGTTTTTT
TRBV5-1	-	-	TRBJ2-7	CASSASDSYEQYF	TGCGCCAGCAGCGCATCGGACTCCTACGAGCAGTACTTC
TRBV12-3/TRBV12-4	-	-	TRBJ2-7	CASSLTATSYEQYF	TGTGCCAGCAGTTTAACGGCGACCTCCTACGAGCAGTACTTC
TRBV11-2	-	-	TRBJ2-2	CAGSSAGAYTGELFF	TGTGCCGGCAGCTCGGCGGGGGCTTACACCGGGGAGCTGTTTTTT
TRBV30	-	-	TRBJ2-7	CAWSVDLLQYF	TGTGCCTGGAGTGTCGACCTCTTGCAGTACTTC
TRBV10-3	-	-	TRBJ1-1	CAISESRSGGEAFF	TGTGCCATCAGTGAGTCGAGGAGTGGCGGAGAAGCTTTCTTT
TRBV7-8	TRBD2	many	TRBJ2-1	CASSLASSGRAYNEQFF	TGTGCCAGCAGCTTAGCGTCTAGCGGGAGGGCCTACAATGAGCAGTTCTTC
TRBV28	-	many	TRBJ2-1	CASSLDREQFF	TGTGCCAGCAGTTTAGATCGTGAGCAGTTCTTC
TRBV5-1	TRBD1	many	TRBJ1-2	CASSLAPGTGNGYTF	TGCGCCAGCAGCTTGGCCCCCGGGACAGGGAATGGCTACACCTTC
TRBV29-1	TRBD1	few	TRBJ1-4	CSVGDRVGVGGF	TGCAGCGTGGGGGACAGGGTAGGAGTAGGAGGGTTT
TRBV30	-	many	TRBJ2-7	CAWSTDFYEQYF	TGTGCCTGGAGTACAGACTTCTACGAGCAGTACTTC
TRBV10-3	-	many	TRBJ2-3	CAISEWGPQGTDTQYF	TGTGCCATCAGTGAGTGGGGGCCCCAAGGCACAGATACGCAGTATTTT
TRBV20-1	-	many	TRBJ2-1	CSARDRSGRGSYNEQFF	TGCAGTGCTAGAGATAGGTCTGGCCGCGGCTCCTACAATGAGCAGTTCTTC
TRBV5-1	-	-	TRBJ1-1	CASGPLGGMNTEAFF	TGCGCCAGCGGACCCTTGGGGGGGATGAACACTGAAGCTTTCTTT
TRBV11-1	TRBD1	-	TRBJ2-5	CASSRDRQRKETQYF	TGTGCCAGCAGCCGGGACAGGCAACGCAAAGAGACCCAGTACTTC
TRBV24-1	TRBD2	many	TRBJ2-3	CATSDRTSGRASDTQYF	TGTGCCACCAGTGATCGGACTAGCGGGAGGGCGTCCGATACGCAGTATTTT
TRBV7-9	TRBD1	-	TRBJ2-7	CASSFDRGTYEQYF	TGTGCCAGCAGCTTCGACAGGGGCACGTACGAGCAGTACTTC
TRBV5-6	-	many	TRBJ2-1	CASSLDITYNEQFF	TGTGCCAGCAGCTTGGACATCACCTACAATGAGCAGTTCTTC